A selection of T cell receptor beta chains follows, all from one sample in a study of blood T cell repertoires in COVID-19. Clones were read by immunoSEQ multiplex PCR, and TCRdb kept only the in-frame ones, dropping some. The sample lists fewer than 250,000 clones, almost 85% occurring once. The specimen sequenced was peripheral blood. The receptors shown here come from a woman older than 75 with acute or convalescent COVID-19. CDR3s include the opening cysteine and the closing phenylalanine or tryptophan. The order of the fields is J gene, V gene, CDR3 length, D gene, clone size, CDR3 DNA, CDR3 protein. The D gene is left open where the match is weak. Expanded clones are given a class, and other clones once, few, many or no size at all.

j_call: TRBJ1-1; v_call: TRBV12-3/TRBV12-4; cdr3_length: 12; d_call: -; clone_size: -; cdr3_nt: TGTGCCAGCAGTTTAGGGAGGGCTGAAGCTTTCTTT; cdr3_aa: CASSLGRAEAFF
j_call: TRBJ2-3; v_call: TRBV7-2; cdr3_length: 15; d_call: TRBD2; clone_size: -; cdr3_nt: TGTGCCAGCAGCGCCCCTACTAGCGGCACAGATACGCAGTATTTT; cdr3_aa: CASSAPTSGTDTQYF
j_call: TRBJ2-7; v_call: TRBV6-2/TRBV6-3; cdr3_length: 17; d_call: TRBD2; clone_size: -; cdr3_nt: TGTGCCAGCAGTCCAGACGGGACTAGCGGTATATCCTACGAGCAGTACTTC; cdr3_aa: CASSPDGTSGISYEQYF
j_call: TRBJ1-1; v_call: TRBV19; cdr3_length: 13; d_call: TRBD1; clone_size: -; cdr3_nt: TGTGCCAGTCGCAACAGGGGTGGGACTGAAGCTTTCTTT; cdr3_aa: CASRNRGGTEAFF
j_call: TRBJ1-2; v_call: TRBV12-3/TRBV12-4; cdr3_length: 12; d_call: -; clone_size: -; cdr3_nt: TGTGCCAGCGGCCGGAACGCAGGTGGCTACACCTTC; cdr3_aa: CASGRNAGGYTF
j_call: TRBJ1-2; v_call: TRBV28; cdr3_length: 14; d_call: -; clone_size: -; cdr3_nt: TGTGCCAGCAGACCCACGGGAAGGGAAGGTGGCTACACCTTC; cdr3_aa: CASRPTGREGGYTF
j_call: TRBJ1-5; v_call: TRBV4-3; cdr3_length: 15; d_call: -; clone_size: few; cdr3_nt: TGCGCCAGCAGCCCTAGCCGGGACACCTTTCAGCCCCAGCATTTT; cdr3_aa: CASSPSRDTFQPQHF
j_call: TRBJ2-1; v_call: TRBV28; cdr3_length: 16; d_call: TRBD1; clone_size: -; cdr3_nt: TGTGCCAGCAGTCCCACCGGACAGGGTTCCTACAATGAGCAGTTCTTC; cdr3_aa: CASSPTGQGSYNEQFF
j_call: TRBJ2-1; v_call: TRBV11-2; cdr3_length: 16; d_call: -; clone_size: -; cdr3_nt: TGTGCCAGCAGCTTAGGTCTCTACCCCTCCTACAATGAGCAGTTCTTC; cdr3_aa: CASSLGLYPSYNEQFF
j_call: TRBJ1-2; v_call: TRBV6-5; cdr3_length: 11; d_call: -; clone_size: -; cdr3_nt: TGTGCCAGCAGCATCGAACAGGGTTACACCTTC; cdr3_aa: CASSIEQGYTF
j_call: TRBJ2-7; v_call: TRBV2; cdr3_length: 15; d_call: -; clone_size: -; cdr3_nt: TGTGCCAGCAGTGATCGGCGGACTCGGGCCTACGAGCAGTACTTC; cdr3_aa: CASSDRRTRAYEQYF
j_call: TRBJ1-5; v_call: TRBV7-2; cdr3_length: 14; d_call: TRBD1; clone_size: -; cdr3_nt: TGTGCCAGCAGCTTCAGACAGGGCGGCCAGCCCCAGCATTTT; cdr3_aa: CASSFRQGGQPQHF
j_call: TRBJ2-7; v_call: TRBV28; cdr3_length: 14; d_call: TRBD2; clone_size: -; cdr3_nt: TGTGCCAGCAGTTTATATAGACTAGCGGTGGAGCAGTACTTC; cdr3_aa: CASSLYRLAVEQYF
j_call: TRBJ1-3; v_call: TRBV27; cdr3_length: 16; d_call: -; clone_size: -; cdr3_nt: TGTGCCAGCAGGTCCGGGACATGGAGCTCTGGAAACACCATATATTTT; cdr3_aa: CASRSGTWSSGNTIYF
j_call: TRBJ1-1; v_call: TRBV19; cdr3_length: 15; d_call: -; clone_size: -; cdr3_nt: TGTGCCAGTAGTAGGGGACAAGTAACGAACACTGAAGCTTTCTTT; cdr3_aa: CASSRGQVTNTEAFF
j_call: TRBJ2-7; v_call: TRBV4-2; cdr3_length: 15; d_call: TRBD1; clone_size: -; cdr3_nt: TGTGCCAGCAGCACCCCGGGACAGGGGGCTGGCGAGCAGTACTTC; cdr3_aa: CASSTPGQGAGEQYF
j_call: TRBJ2-5; v_call: TRBV5-4; cdr3_length: 14; d_call: TRBD2; clone_size: once; cdr3_nt: TGTGCCAGCAAGTCGACGGGGGGAGGTGAGACCCAGTACTTC; cdr3_aa: CASKSTGGGETQYF